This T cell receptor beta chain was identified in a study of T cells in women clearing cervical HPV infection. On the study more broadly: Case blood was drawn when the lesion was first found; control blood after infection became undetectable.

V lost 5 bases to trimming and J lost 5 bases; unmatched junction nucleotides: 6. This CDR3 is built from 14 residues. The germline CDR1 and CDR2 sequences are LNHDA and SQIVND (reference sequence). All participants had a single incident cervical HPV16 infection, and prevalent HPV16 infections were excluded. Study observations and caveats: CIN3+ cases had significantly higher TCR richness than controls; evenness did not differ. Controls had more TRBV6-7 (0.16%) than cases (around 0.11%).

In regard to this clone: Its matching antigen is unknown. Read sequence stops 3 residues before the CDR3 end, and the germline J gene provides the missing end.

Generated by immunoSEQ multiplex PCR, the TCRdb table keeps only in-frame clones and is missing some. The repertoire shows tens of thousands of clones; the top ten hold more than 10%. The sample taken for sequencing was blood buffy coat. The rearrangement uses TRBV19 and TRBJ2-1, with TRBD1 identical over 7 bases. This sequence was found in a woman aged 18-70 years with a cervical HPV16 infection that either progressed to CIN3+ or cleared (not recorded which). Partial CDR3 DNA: TGTGCCAGTAGTGGGACAGCTACCCACAATGAG. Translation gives CASSGTATHNE. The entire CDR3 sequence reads CASSGTATHNEQFF.